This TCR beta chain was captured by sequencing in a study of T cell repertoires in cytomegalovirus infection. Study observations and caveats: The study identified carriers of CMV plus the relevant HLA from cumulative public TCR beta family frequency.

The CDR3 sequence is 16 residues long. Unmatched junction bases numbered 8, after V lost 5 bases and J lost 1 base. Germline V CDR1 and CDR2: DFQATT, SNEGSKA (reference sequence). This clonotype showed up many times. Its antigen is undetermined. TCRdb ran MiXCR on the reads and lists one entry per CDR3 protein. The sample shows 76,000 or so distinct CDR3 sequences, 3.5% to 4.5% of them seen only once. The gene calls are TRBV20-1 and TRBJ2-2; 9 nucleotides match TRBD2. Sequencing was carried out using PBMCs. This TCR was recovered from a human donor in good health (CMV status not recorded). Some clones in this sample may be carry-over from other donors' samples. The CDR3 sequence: CSAPDRLAVNTGELFF. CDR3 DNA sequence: TGCAGTGCTCCAGATAGACTAGCGGTGAACACCGGGGAGCTGTTTTTT.